Listed below are T cell receptor beta chains from one sample, sequenced in a study of cytomegalovirus exposure and HLA in healthy donors. This table comes from immunoSEQ multiplex PCR, and its TCRdb copy is limited to in-frame clones, with some not included. The sample includes about 140,000 clones, about four fifths seen only once; the top ten take over 2%. The sequencing sample was made of PBMCs. These receptors originate from a man aged 25-45 years in good health and CMV-seronegative. The CDR3 runs from the conserved cysteine through the conserved F or W. The D gene is left open where the match is weak. The listing skips clone size in some rows; elsewhere it reads once, few, many or a size class.

J: TRBJ2-5
size: -
V: TRBV18
D: TRBD2
DNA: TGTGCCAGCTCACCAAGTGCGGGGGGCCAAGAGACCCAGTACTTC
CDR3: CASSPSAGGQETQYF

J: TRBJ2-2
size: few
V: TRBV19
D: -
DNA: TGTGCCACTAAGGGTCAGGGTAACACCGGGGAGCTGTTTTTT
CDR3: CATKGQGNTGELFF

J: TRBJ2-7
size: -
V: TRBV5-1
D: TRBD1
DNA: TGCGCCAGCAGCTTGCCGGGACAGGGCTACGAGCAGTACTTC
CDR3: CASSLPGQGYEQYF

J: TRBJ1-5
size: -
V: TRBV6-1
D: -
DNA: TGTGCCAGCAGTCCCAGTACCGTTAGCAATCAGCCCCAGCATTTT
CDR3: CASSPSTVSNQPQHF

J: TRBJ2-7
size: -
V: TRBV6-5
D: -
DNA: TGTGCCAGCAGTTACCAGGCAGGGGGGAGAAGGGAGCAGTACTTC
CDR3: CASSYQAGGRREQYF

J: TRBJ2-5
size: -
V: TRBV6-6
D: -
DNA: TGTGCCAGCAGCCGGGAAGGACGGCAAGAGACCCAGTACTTC
CDR3: CASSREGRQETQYF

J: TRBJ1-2
size: -
V: TRBV5-1
D: TRBD1
DNA: TGCGCCAGCAGCAACGGACAGGGGAACTATGGCTACACCTTC
CDR3: CASSNGQGNYGYTF

J: TRBJ2-1
size: -
V: TRBV7-8
D: TRBD1
DNA: TGTGCCAGCAGCTTAGAGAGGGACAGGAGGTACAATGAGCAGTTCTTC
CDR3: CASSLERDRRYNEQFF

J: TRBJ1-4
size: medium-sized
V: TRBV2
D: TRBD1
DNA: TGTGCCAGCAGTCTAGGACAGGGAAAACTGTTTTTT
CDR3: CASSLGQGKLFF

J: TRBJ1-5
size: -
V: TRBV2
D: TRBD1
DNA: TGTGCCAGCAGTCTGACGTACAGGGGTGATCAGCCCCAGCATTTT
CDR3: CASSLTYRGDQPQHF

J: TRBJ2-3
size: -
V: TRBV7-2
D: TRBD2
DNA: TGTGCCAGCAGCACGATGACTAGCGGGACTGATACGCAGTATTTT
CDR3: CASSTMTSGTDTQYF

J: TRBJ2-7
size: few
V: TRBV18
D: TRBD1
DNA: TGTGCCAGCTCACAGCGTGGGACAGATAGTTTTGGCGAGCAGTACTTC
CDR3: CASSQRGTDSFGEQYF

J: TRBJ1-2
size: -
V: TRBV7-2
D: -
DNA: TGTGCCAGCAGCTTAGCCGTTGGACAGACTTATGGCTACACCTTC
CDR3: CASSLAVGQTYGYTF

J: TRBJ2-7
size: once
V: TRBV7-2
D: TRBD1
DNA: TGTGCCAGCAGCTTAGGGGGGACAGCCAACTCCTACGAGCAGTACTTC
CDR3: CASSLGGTANSYEQYF

J: TRBJ2-7
size: few
V: TRBV2
D: TRBD1
DNA: TGTGCCAGCAGTGACCCTACTAGGACAGGGAGTTCCTACGAGCAGTACTTC
CDR3: CASSDPTRTGSSYEQYF

J: TRBJ1-1
size: -
V: TRBV28
D: TRBD1
DNA: TGTGCCAGCCTAAGACAGGGGTTCAGCACTGAAGCTTTCTTT
CDR3: CASLRQGFSTEAFF

J: TRBJ1-4
size: -
V: TRBV10-2
D: -
DNA: TGCGCCAGCAGTGAAGAGCGGGGTCCCGGAGTCGAAAAACTGTTTTTT
CDR3: CASSEERGPGVEKLFF

J: TRBJ1-5
size: -
V: TRBV19
D: -
DNA: TGTGCCAGTAGTGTAGGAGTAAATCAGCCCCAGCATTTT
CDR3: CASSVGVNQPQHF

J: TRBJ2-7
size: -
V: TRBV5-1
D: TRBD1
DNA: TGCGCCAGCAGCTGGGACACAGGGGGGAGAGGGACCTACGAGCAGTACTTC
CDR3: CASSWDTGGRGTYEQYF

J: TRBJ2-3
size: -
V: TRBV5-4
D: TRBD1
DNA: TGTGCCAGCAGCCGCCAGACAGGGCCAGATACGCAGTATTTT
CDR3: CASSRQTGPDTQYF

J: TRBJ2-5
size: -
V: TRBV5-1
D: TRBD1
DNA: TGCGCCAGCAGCTTGGCCGGGACAGGGTTCGAGACCCAGTACTTC
CDR3: CASSLAGTGFETQYF

J: TRBJ1-4
size: few
V: TRBV30
D: -
DNA: TGTGCCTGGAAGGCAACAGCAACTAATGAAAAACTGTTTTTT
CDR3: CAWKATATNEKLFF